Below, 8 T cell receptor beta chains from the same sample are listed, as sequenced in a study of blood T cell repertoires in COVID-19. Repertoires were generated with immunoSEQ multiplex PCR, while TCRdb's copy carries only in-frame clones and drops some. The table lists under 300,000 clones, roughly four fifths of them singletons. Material for sequencing was PBMCs or T cells enriched from blood (not recorded which). These receptors all come from a man in his forties who had recovered from COVID-19.

J is TRBJ2-2 and V is TRBV4-1; 10 bases agree with TRBD2. This CDR3 region has 17 residues. CDR1 MGHRA and CDR2 YSYEKL come from the germline V gene. V shed 0 bases, J shed 0 bases, and the junction held 1 base outside the gene matches. CDR3 sequence reads: CASSQESGGANTGELFF. Here the CDR3 DNA reads TGCGCCAGCAGCCAAGAGAGCGGGGGGGCGAACACCGGGGAGCTGTTTTTT.

This chain links TRBV24-1 with TRBJ2-5; D unclear. CDR1 is KGHDR and CDR2 is SFDVKD in the germline V gene. CDR3 size: 15 residues. The V end lost 4 bases, the J end lost 5 bases, and 16 bases lay between the germline ends. The CDR3 here is CATSDPNSLAETQYF. The CDR3, as DNA: TGTGCCACCAGTGACCCTAATAGTCTCGCGGAGACCCAGTACTTC.

As concerns this clone: At one end the junction does not follow the germline gene, possibly because of a read error. The chain is built from TRBV6-5 and TRBJ1-2; D is perhaps TRBD1 (5 bases). CDR1 is MNHEY and CDR2 is SVGAGI in the germline V gene. This CDR3 has 14 amino acids. CDR3 bases: TGTGCCAGCAGTATCGGGACTGAAGTCGTACGTTCTAACTTC. Its translation: CASSIGTEVVRSNF.

The chain couples TRBV2 to TRBJ2-2; 9 bases match TRBD1. Trimming removed 10 bases from V and 7 bases from J; junction bases left unmatched: 10. Germline CDR1 is SNHLY and CDR2 is FYNNEI. The CDR3 sequence is 14 residues long. The CDR3 DNA reads as TGTGCCACAGACAGGACAGGGGAAGTCGGGGAGCTGTTTTTT. It encodes CATDRTGEVGELFF.

This chain links TRBV5-4 with TRBJ2-1; 8 bases map to TRBD1. This CDR3 spans 15 amino acids. Per the germline V gene, CDR1 is SGHNT and CDR2 is YYREEE (reference sequence). V shed 7 bases, J shed 2 bases, and the junction held 8 bases outside the gene matches. The DNA for the CDR3 is TGTGCCAGCGGAAGACAGGGGAGCCCCTACAATGAGCAGTTCTTC. Encoded protein: CASGRQGSPYNEQFF.

The chain joins TRBV27 to TRBJ1-1; 9 nucleotides agree with TRBD1. This CDR3 comprises 15 residues. Per the germline V gene, CDR1 is MNHEY and CDR2 is SMNVEV (reference sequence). The ends lost 2 bases at V and 5 bases at J; junction bases unmatched: 6. The CDR3 here is CASSLNRGPGTEAFF. CDR3 nucleotides: TGTGCCAGCAGTTTAAACAGGGGGCCGGGTACTGAAGCTTTCTTT.

This chain uses TRBV18 with TRBJ2-7; D remains ambiguous. This CDR3 has 13 residues. The germline V gene encodes CDR1 KGHSH and CDR2 LQKENI. Between the trimmed V and J ends, which lost 2 bases and 3 bases, there was a span of 8 bases. CDR3 bases: TGTGCCAGCTCACCATCTTCGGGCTACGAGCAGTACTTC. It yields the protein CASSPSSGYEQYF. The full variable domain, in which reference TRBV18 and TRBJ2-7 provide the parts outside the CDR3, is NAGVMQNPRHLVRRRGQEARLRCSPMKGHSHVYWYRQLPEEGLKFMVYLQKENIIDESGMPKERFSAEFPKEGPSILRIQQVVRGDSAAYFCASSPSSGYEQYFGPGTRLTVT.

For the CDR3, the DNA is TGTGCCAGCAGTGTACAACGGACAGGGGCCAATTCACCCCTCCACTTT. This gives the protein CASSVQRTGANSPLHF. The J gene is TRBJ1-6, the V gene TRBV28, with 9 bases that match TRBD1. This CDR3 contains 16 residues. CDR1 MDHEN and CDR2 SYDVKM come from the germline V gene. Losses at the gene ends were 5 bases for V and 7 bases for J; bases not matched to a gene: 9.